This T cell receptor (beta chain) was identified during a study of blood T cell repertoires in COVID-19. Turning to the study itself: Sample material is recorded as cDNA or gDNA derived from T cells, B-cell-depleted T cells, or PBMCs.

Profiled with immunoSEQ multiplex PCR; TCRdb holds only in-frame clones, not every one. The sample records over 25,000 clones, 90% being singletons. There are 16 residues in the CDR3. The germline CDR1 and CDR2 sequences are MNHEY and SVGEGT. Trimming removed 6 bases at V and 1 base at J, with 18 bases between. The receptor was derived from an older man with active or convalescent COVID-19. The material sequenced was peripheral blood. V gene TRBV6-2 or TRBV6-3 combines with J gene TRBJ1-2, with D hard to call. CDR3 DNA sequence: TGTGCCAGCAGCCCTCCCCTTGGGAGCAGTAACTATGGCTACACCTTC. Translated: CASSPPLGSSNYGYTF.